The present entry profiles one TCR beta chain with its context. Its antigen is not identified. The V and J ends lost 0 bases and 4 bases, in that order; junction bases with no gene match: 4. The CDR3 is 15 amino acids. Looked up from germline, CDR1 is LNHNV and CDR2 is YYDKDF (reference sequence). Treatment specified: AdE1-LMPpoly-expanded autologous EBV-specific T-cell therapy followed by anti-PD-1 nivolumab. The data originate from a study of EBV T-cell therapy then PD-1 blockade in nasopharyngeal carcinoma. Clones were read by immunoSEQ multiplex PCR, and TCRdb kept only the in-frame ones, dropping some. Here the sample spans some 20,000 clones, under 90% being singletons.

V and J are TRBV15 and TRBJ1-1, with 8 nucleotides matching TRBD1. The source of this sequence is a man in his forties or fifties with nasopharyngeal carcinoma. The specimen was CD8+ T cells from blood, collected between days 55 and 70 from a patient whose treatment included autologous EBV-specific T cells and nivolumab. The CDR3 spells CATSRDRGQGTEAFF. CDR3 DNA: TGTGCCACCAGCAGAGACAGGGGGCAAGGCACTGAAGCTTTCTTT.